The 8 T cell receptor beta chains given below trace back to one sample, sequenced in a study of molecular identifiers for immune sequencing clone quantification (dated by TCRdb to 2016 to 2018). The protocol used for the library was PCR. This sample was sequenced with a NextSeq 500. Using fastp trimming at Q25 and MiXCR clonotype assembly, TCRdb reanalyzed the public sequencing data and kept in-frame beta chains. Rows are combined by CDR3 protein, so each entry shows the most common genes and DNA. The sample includes 40,000 to 65,000 distinct CDR3 sequences, with roughly 36% observed a single time. The ten top clones hold 3.5% to 4% of the sample. Material: naive CD8+ T cells from blood, with Jurkat cell RNA spiked in. Taken with the paper, the label for cell subset or site translates to: FACS-sorted CD8+CD4-CCR7+CD45RA+ naive T cells. Receptors were obtained from a human donor in good health. Some libraries in this study had Jurkat cell RNA spiked in.

Ten or more counts support this clonotype. One junction end disagrees with the germline gene, perhaps due to a read error. V and J are TRBV28 and TRBJ2-3; the D gene is possibly TRBD1 (6 bases). CDR3 length: 13 residues. Germline V gene sequence: CDR1 MDHEN, CDR2 SYDVKM. The CDR3 nucleotides are TGCGCAGCAGCTAGGGGGACCACAGATACGCAGTATTTT. Translation gives CAAARGTTDTQYF.

This clonotype was found a few times. The chain recombines TRBV5-4 with TRBJ2-2, with 7 bases that match TRBD2. Trimming removed 3 bases from V and 6 bases from J; junction bases left unmatched: 14. The CDR3 contains 17 residues. Germline values: CDR1 SGHNT, CDR2 YYREEE (reference sequence). The CDR3 sequence is CASSSWLLAERPGELFF. The CDR3 coding sequence is TGTGCCAGCAGCTCCTGGCTCCTAGCGGAGAGACCCGGGGAGCTGTTTTTT.

There are a few counts of this clonotype. This chain uses TRBV5-6 with TRBJ1-1, with D possibly matching TRBD1 (6 bases). The CDR3 loop spans 16 amino acids. Germline loops: CDR1 SGHDT, CDR2 YYEEEE. V lost 4 bases, J lost 4 bases, and 20 bases lay in between. The CDR3 here is CASSLLAGRGGTEAFF. CDR3 nucleotides: TGTGCCAGCAGCCTCCTGGCGGGGAGGGGGGGCACTGAAGCTTTCTTT.

A few counts support this clonotype. Germline is not matched at one junction end, which may reflect a read error. The rearrangement uses TRBV6-1 and TRBJ1-1; no clear D. Per the germline V gene, CDR1 is MNHNS and CDR2 is SASEGT. The CDR3 totals 14 residues. DNA for the CDR3: TGCGCCAGCAGTGAGCGGGGATTCGGCACTGAAGCTTTCTTT. Encoded protein: CASSERGFGTEAFF.

This clonotype came up a few times. V and J are TRBV11-2 and TRBJ2-5; D unclear. Germline V gene sequence: CDR1 SGHAT, CDR2 FQNNGV. The germline V and J ends were trimmed by 1 base and 5 bases, with 14 bases remaining between them. The CDR3 extends over 15 amino acids. This CDR3 is CASSLVYRSTETQYF. The DNA for the CDR3 is TGTGCCAGCAGCTTAGTATATCGTTCCACGGAGACCCAGTACTTC.

This clonotype showed up many times. The chain joins TRBV9 to TRBJ2-1; 8 positions agree with TRBD1. The V gene's germline CDR1 is SGDLS and CDR2 YYNGEE. Trimming removed 3 bases from V and 4 bases from J; junction bases left unmatched: 9. CDR3 length: 16 residues. The CDR3 DNA reads as TGTGCCAGCAGCGGCCCGACAGGGGATCGTTACAATGAGCAGTTCTTC. It translates to CASSGPTGDRYNEQFF.

The J gene is TRBJ2-4, the V gene TRBV9; D is tentatively TRBD1 or TRBD2 (5 bases each). Deletions cut 2 bases from V and 6 bases from J, with 24 bases between. This CDR3 has 18 amino acids. Germline values: CDR1 SGDLS, CDR2 YYNGEE. CDR3 DNA sequence: TGTGCCAGCAGCGTCGACCGGGACCCCCGATCCCTAAGAAACATTCAGTACTTC. It yields the protein CASSVDRDPRSLRNIQYF.

This clonotype has at least ten counts. The chain recombines TRBV28 with TRBJ2-5, with 7 bases aligning to TRBD2. The junction had 7 bases not matched to a gene; V was cut back by 6 bases and J by 0 bases. This CDR3 has 15 amino acids. Germline CDR1 is MDHEN and CDR2 is SYDVKM. The CDR3 protein is CASRSGLADQETQYF. The CDR3 nucleotides are TGTGCCAGCAGGAGCGGGCTAGCGGACCAAGAGACCCAGTACTTC.